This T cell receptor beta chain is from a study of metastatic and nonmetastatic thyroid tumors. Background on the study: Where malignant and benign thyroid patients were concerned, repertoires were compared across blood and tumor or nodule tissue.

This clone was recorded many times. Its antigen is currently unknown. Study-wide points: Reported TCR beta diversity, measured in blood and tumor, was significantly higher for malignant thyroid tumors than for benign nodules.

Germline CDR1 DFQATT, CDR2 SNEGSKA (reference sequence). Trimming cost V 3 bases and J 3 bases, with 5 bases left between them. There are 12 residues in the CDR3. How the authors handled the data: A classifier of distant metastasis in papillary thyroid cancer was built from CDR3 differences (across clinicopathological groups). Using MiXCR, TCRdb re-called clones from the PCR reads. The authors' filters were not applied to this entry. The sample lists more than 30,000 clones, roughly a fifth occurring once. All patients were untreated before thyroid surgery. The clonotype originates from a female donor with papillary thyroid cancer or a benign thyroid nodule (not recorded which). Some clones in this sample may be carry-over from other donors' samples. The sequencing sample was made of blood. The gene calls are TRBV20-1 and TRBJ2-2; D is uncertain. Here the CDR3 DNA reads TGCAGTGCTAGGGGATACACCGGGGAGCTGTTTTTT. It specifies CSARGYTGELFF.